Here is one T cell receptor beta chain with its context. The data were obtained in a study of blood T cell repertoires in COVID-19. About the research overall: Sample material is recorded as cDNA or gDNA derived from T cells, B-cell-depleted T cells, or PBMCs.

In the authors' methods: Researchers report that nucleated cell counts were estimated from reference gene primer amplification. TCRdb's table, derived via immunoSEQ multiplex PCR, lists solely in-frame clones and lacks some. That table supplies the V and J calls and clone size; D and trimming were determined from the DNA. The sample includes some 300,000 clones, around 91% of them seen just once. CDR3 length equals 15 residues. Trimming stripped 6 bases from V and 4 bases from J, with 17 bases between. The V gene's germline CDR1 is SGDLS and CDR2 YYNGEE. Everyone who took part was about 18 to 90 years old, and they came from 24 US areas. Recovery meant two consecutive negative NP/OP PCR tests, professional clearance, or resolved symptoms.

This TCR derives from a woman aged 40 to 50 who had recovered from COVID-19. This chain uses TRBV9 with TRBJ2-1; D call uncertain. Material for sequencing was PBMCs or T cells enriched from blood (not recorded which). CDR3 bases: TGTGCCAGCAATAGTGGAGCGAGACCTTACAATGAGCAGTTCTTC. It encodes CASNSGARPYNEQFF.